This T cell receptor (beta chain) was identified during a study of cytomegalovirus exposure and HLA in healthy donors. Whole-study findings and limits: In a later analysis, first-cohort TCR clusters were found to tend to co-occur in the roughly 120 validation repertoires.

In regard to this clone: Its antigen is undetermined.

Per germline, CDR1 LNHDA and CDR2 SQIVND (reference sequence). V was pared by 0 bases and J by 3 bases, with 9 bases between. This CDR3 contains 14 residues. Only in-frame clones appear in the TCRdb table, and some are missing; sequencing was by immunoSEQ multiplex PCR. The profile shows about 130,000 clones, about 96% of them singletons. The clonotype originates from a man aged 18 to 30 in good health and CMV-seronegative. The J gene is TRBJ2-7, the V gene TRBV19, with D unclear. What was sequenced was PBMCs. The CDR3 DNA reads as TGTGCCAGTAGTATAGACACGATTAGCTACGAGCAGTACTTC. Its protein is CASSIDTISYEQYF. The full variable domain, in which reference TRBV19 and TRBJ2-7 provide the parts outside the CDR3, is DGGITQSPKYLFRKEGQNVTLSCEQNLNHDAMYWYRQDPGQGLRLIYYSQIVNDFQKGDIAEGYSVSREKKESFPLTVTSAQKNPTAFYLCASSIDTISYEQYFGPGTRLTVT.